This T cell receptor (beta chain) was documented in a study of blood T cell repertoires in COVID-19. The method was immunoSEQ multiplex PCR; TCRdb's version includes in-frame clones alone and lacks a portion of them. Of around 300,000 clones in the sample, approximately 88% are singletons; the top ten hold approximately 8.8%. This CDR3 has 13 amino acids. Trimming took 5 bases from V and 1 from J, leaving 11 bases between them. The V gene's germline CDR1 is SQVTM and CDR2 ANQGSEA. Sequenced sample: peripheral blood. This sequence joins TRBV29-1 and TRBJ1-2; perhaps TRBD1 as D (6 bases). This clonotype originated in a man younger than 35 with active or convalescent COVID-19. CDR3: CSVPGAVNYGYTF. CDR3 in DNA: TGCAGCGTTCCAGGGGCCGTTAACTATGGCTACACCTTC.